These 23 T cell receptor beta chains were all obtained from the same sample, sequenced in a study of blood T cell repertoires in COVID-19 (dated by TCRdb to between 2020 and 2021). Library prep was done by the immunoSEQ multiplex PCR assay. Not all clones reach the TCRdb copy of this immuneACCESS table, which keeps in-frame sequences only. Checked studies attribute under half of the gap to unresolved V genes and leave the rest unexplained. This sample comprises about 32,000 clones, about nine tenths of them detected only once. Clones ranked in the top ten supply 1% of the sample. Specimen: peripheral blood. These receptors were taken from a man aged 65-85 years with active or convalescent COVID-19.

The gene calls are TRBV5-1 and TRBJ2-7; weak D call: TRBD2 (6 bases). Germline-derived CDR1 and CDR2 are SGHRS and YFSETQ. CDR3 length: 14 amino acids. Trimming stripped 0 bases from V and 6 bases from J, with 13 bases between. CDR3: CASSLEGDFREQYF. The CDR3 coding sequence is TGCGCCAGCAGCTTGGAAGGGGACTTCCGCGAGCAGTACTTC. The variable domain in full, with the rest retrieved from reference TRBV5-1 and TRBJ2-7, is KAGVTQTPRYLIKTRGQQVTLSCSPISGHRSVSWYQQTPGQGLQFLFEYFSETQRNKGNFPGRFSGRQFSNSRSEMNVSTLELGDSALYLCASSLEGDFREQYFGPGTRLTVT.

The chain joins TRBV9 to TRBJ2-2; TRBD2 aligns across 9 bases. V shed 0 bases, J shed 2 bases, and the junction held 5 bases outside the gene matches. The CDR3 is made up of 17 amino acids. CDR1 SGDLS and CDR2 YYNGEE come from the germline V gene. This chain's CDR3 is CASSVAGAGGNTGELFF. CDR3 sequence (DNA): TGTGCCAGCAGCGTAGCGGGAGCGGGGGGTAACACCGGGGAGCTGTTTTTT.

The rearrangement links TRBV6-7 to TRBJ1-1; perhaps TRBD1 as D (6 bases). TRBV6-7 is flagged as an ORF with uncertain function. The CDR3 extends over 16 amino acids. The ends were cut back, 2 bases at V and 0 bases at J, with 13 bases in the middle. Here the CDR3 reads CASSYVTGHMNTEAFF. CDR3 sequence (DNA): TGTGCCAGCAGTTACGTCACAGGGCACATGAACACTGAAGCTTTCTTT.

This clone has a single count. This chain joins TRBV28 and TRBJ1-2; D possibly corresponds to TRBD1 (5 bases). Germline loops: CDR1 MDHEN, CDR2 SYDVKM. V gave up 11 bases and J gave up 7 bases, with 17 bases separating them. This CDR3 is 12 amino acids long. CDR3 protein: CAASTGGPGYTF. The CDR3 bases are TGTGCCGCTTCGACCGGGGGTCCTGGCTACACCTTC.

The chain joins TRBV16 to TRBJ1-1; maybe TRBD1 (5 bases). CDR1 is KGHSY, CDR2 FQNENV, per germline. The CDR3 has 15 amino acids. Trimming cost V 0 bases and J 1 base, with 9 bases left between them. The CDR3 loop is CASSQSAGKNTEAFF. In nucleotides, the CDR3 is TGTGCCAGCAGCCAATCAGCAGGGAAGAACACTGAAGCTTTCTTT.

DNA for the CDR3: TGTGCCAGCAGCCTCCTCGGGACTAGCGGGGGATACACAGATACGCAGTATTTT. This encodes CASSLLGTSGGYTDTQYF. The V and J genes are TRBV7-2 and TRBJ2-3; the match to TRBD2 covers 14 bases. The CDR3 runs 18 residues. Trimming at V came to 5 bases and at J to 2 bases, leaving 9 bases not matched to a gene. From germline, CDR1 is SGHTA and CDR2 FQGNSA.

This CDR3 reads CASGRQGWSEQYF. The DNA of the CDR3 is TGCGCCAGCGGCCGACAGGGTTGGAGCGAGCAGTACTTC. This chain links TRBV5-1 with TRBJ2-7; the match to TRBD1 covers 7 bases. Trimming removed 7 bases from V and 6 bases from J; junction bases left unmatched: 10. Germline CDR1 is SGHRS and CDR2 is YFSETQ. This CDR3 spans 13 amino acids.

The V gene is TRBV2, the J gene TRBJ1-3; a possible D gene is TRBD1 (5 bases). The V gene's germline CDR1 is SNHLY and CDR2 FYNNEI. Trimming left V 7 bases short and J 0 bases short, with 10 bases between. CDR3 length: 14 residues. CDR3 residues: CASIRGNSGNTIYF. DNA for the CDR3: TGTGCCAGCATAAGGGGTAACTCTGGAAACACCATATATTTT. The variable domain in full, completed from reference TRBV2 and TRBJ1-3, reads EPEVTQTPSHQVTQMGQEVILRCVPISNHLYFYWYRQILGQKVEFLVSFYNNEISEKSEIFDDQFSVERPDGSNFTLKIRSTKLEDSAMYFCASIRGNSGNTIYFGEGSWLTVV.

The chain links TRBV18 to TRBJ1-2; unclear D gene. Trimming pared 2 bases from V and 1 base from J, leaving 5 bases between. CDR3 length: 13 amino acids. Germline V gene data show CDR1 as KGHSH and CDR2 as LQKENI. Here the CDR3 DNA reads TGTGCCAGCTCACCAGAGAGTAACTATGGCTACACCTTC. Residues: CASSPESNYGYTF.

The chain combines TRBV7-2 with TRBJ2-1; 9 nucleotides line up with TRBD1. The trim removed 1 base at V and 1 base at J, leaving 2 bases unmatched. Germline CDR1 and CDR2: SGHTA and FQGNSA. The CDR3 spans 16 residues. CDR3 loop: CASSLVGTGSYNEQFF. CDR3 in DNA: TGTGCCAGCAGCTTAGTAGGGACAGGGTCCTACAATGAGCAGTTCTTC.

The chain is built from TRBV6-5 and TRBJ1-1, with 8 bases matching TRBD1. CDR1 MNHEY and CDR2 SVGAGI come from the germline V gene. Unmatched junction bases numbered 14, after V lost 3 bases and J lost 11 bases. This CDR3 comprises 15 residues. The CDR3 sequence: CASSYQGQAVRSAFF. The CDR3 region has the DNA TGTGCCAGCAGTTATCAGGGACAGGCGGTGAGGTCGGCTTTCTTT.

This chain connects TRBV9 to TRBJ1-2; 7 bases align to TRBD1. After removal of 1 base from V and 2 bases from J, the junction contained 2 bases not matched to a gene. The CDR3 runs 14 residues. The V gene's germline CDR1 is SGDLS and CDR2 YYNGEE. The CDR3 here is CASSVKGGNYGYTF. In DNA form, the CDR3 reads TGTGCCAGCAGCGTAAAAGGGGGCAACTATGGCTACACCTTC.

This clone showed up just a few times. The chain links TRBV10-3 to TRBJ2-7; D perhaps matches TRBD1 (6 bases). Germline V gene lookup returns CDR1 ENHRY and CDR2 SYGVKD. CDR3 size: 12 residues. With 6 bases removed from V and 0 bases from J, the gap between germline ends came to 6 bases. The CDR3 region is CAIRDSSYEQYF. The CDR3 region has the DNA TGTGCCATCAGGGACAGCTCCTACGAGCAGTACTTC.

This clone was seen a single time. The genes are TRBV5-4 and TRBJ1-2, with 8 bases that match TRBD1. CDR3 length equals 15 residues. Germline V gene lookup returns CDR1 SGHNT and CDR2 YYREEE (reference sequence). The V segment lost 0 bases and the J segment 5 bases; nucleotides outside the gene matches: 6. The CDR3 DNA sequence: TGTGCCAGCAGCTTGGGAGGACAGGGCTTTTATGGCTACACCTTC. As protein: CASSLGGQGFYGYTF.

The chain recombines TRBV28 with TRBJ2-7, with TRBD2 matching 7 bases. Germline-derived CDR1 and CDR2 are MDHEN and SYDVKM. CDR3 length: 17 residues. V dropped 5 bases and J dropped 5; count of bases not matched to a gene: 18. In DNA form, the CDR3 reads TGTGCCAGCAGTATTATGCCCAACAGCGGGAATCAGGACGAGCAGTACTTC. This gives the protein CASSIMPNSGNQDEQYF.

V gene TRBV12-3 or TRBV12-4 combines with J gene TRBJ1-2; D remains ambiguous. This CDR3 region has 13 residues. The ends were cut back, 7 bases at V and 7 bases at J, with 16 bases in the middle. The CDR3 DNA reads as TGTGCCAGCACCCCTTTGCCAGAGGTTGGCTACACCTTC. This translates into CASTPLPEVGYTF.

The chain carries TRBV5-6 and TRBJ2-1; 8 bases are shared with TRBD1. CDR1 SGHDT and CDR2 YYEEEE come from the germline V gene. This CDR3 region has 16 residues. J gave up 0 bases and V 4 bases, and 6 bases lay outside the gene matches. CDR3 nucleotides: TGTGCCAGCAGCCCCTTGACAGGGGCCTCCTACAATGAGCAGTTCTTC. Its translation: CASSPLTGASYNEQFF.

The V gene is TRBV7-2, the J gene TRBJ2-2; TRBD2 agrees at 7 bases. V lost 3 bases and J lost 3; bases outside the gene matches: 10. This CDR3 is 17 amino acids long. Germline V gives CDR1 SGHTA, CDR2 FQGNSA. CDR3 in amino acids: CASSLFTGGLDTGELFF. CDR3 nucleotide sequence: TGTGCCAGCAGCTTGTTTACGGGGGGTTTAGACACCGGGGAGCTGTTTTTT.

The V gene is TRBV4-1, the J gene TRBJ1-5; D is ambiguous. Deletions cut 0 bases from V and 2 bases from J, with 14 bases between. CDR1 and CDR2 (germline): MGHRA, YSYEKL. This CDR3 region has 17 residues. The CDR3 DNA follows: TGCGCCAGCAGCCAAGAAGGGCAGACTAGACGCAATCAGCCCCAGCATTTT. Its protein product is CASSQEGQTRRNQPQHF.

The CDR3 loop is CASSIGGGATDTQYF. CDR3 nucleotide sequence: TGCGCCAGCAGCATCGGCGGGGGAGCCACAGATACGCAGTATTTT. The J gene is TRBJ2-3, the V gene TRBV5-1; 7 nucleotides agree with TRBD2. The CDR3 sequence is 15 residues long. Germline loops: CDR1 SGHRS, CDR2 YFSETQ. The J segment lost 2 bases and the V segment lost 4 bases, leaving 7 bases of the junction unmatched.

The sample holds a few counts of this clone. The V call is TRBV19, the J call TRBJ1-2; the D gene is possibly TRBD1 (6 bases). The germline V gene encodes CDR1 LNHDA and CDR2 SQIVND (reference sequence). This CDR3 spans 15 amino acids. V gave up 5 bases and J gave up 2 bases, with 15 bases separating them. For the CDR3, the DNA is TGTGCCAGTAGTTCCTCCGGGACACCCAACTATGGCTACACCTTC. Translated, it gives CASSSSGTPNYGYTF.

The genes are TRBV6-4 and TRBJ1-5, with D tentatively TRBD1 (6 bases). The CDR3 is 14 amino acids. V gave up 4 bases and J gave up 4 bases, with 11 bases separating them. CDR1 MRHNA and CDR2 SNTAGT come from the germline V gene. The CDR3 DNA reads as TGTGCCAGCAGTGCGGTACAGGGTAATCAGCCCCAGCATTTT. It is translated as CASSAVQGNQPQHF.

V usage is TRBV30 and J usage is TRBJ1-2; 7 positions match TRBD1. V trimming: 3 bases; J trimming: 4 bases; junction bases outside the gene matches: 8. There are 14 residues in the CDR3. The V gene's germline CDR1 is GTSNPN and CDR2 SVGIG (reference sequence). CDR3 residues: CAWRAPDRTYGYTF. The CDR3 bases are TGTGCCTGGAGGGCACCGGACAGGACCTATGGCTACACCTTC.